This T cell receptor (beta chain) was documented in a study of T cell responses to AZD1222 COVID-19 vaccine. Study-level results: The breadth and depth of Spike-specific TCRs increased once two AZD1222 doses had been given.

Using immunoSEQ multiplex PCR, the repertoire was profiled, and TCRdb retains in-frame clones only, with some absent. The sample holds some 150,000 clones, 85% to 95% seen once. Points on this clone: Its antigen is unidentified.

This CDR3 contains 14 residues. V lost 2 bases and J 8 bases, leaving 12 bases between the germline ends. Germline V gives CDR1 SGHTA, CDR2 FQGNSA. This clonotype originated in an adult who received the AZD1222 COVID-19 vaccine. Sequences were derived from peripheral blood, sampled 28 days after the second AZD1222 dose. The chain employs TRBV7-2 and TRBJ1-4; D might be TRBD1 (6 bases). The CDR3 reads CASSLRGGNEKLFF. In DNA form, the CDR3 reads TGTGCCAGCAGCTTAAGGGGGGGCAACGAAAAACTGTTTTTT.